This T cell receptor (beta chain) was captured in a study of cytotoxic CD8 clonotypes in ibrutinib-treated CLL. Study context: Responses: roughly 25 partial, 2 complete; after median around 70 months, roughly 14 stayed remitted, around twelve progressed.

TCRdb's table, derived via immunoSEQ multiplex PCR, lists solely in-frame clones and lacks some. The repertoire holds roughly 250,000 clones, roughly 70% seen once, with 15% in the top ten. Germline loops: CDR1 LNHDA, CDR2 SQIVND (reference sequence). The V end was cut by 11 bases, the J end by 7 bases, with 15 bases between. The CDR3 loop spans 12 amino acids. The material sequenced was PBMCs, taken after 24 months of ibrutinib treatment. The clonotype was recovered from a human donor with chronic lymphocytic leukemia. The V and J genes are TRBV19 and TRBJ1-5, with a weak D call TRBD1 (5 bases). The CDR3 DNA follows: TGTGCCGGCGGCCTACGGGGGCAGCCCCAGCATTTT. It yields the protein CAGGLRGQPQHF.